The 5 T cell receptor beta chains below were found in one sample sequenced in a study of blood T cell repertoires in COVID-19. Some clones are missing from TCRdb's copy, which holds only in-frame ones; the method was immunoSEQ multiplex PCR. This table has 290,000 or so clones, around 80% appearing once. Sequencing was done on a sample of PBMCs or T cells enriched from blood (not recorded which). All receptors derive from a man aged 40-49 years who had been exposed to COVID-19.

This chain joins TRBV3-1 (or the pseudogene TRBV3-2) and TRBJ2-5; 8 bases agree with TRBD2. CDR3 size: 15 residues. Trimming cost V 0 bases and J 4 bases; bases outside gene matches: 4. Per the germline V gene, CDR1 is LGHDT and CDR2 is YNNKEL (reference sequence). The CDR3 DNA follows: TGTGCCAGCAGCCAAGATTCGGGGGGGCGAGAGACCCAGTACTTC. It translates to CASSQDSGGRETQYF.

This chain connects TRBV9 to TRBJ1-5, with D unresolved. The CDR3 consists of 13 residues. V lost 0 bases and J 4 bases, leaving 5 bases between the germline ends. Germline CDR1 SGDLS, CDR2 YYNGEE. The CDR3 spells CASSVGQNQPQHF. The CDR3 bases are TGTGCCAGCAGCGTAGGGCAGAATCAGCCCCAGCATTTT.

The chain couples TRBV7-6 to TRBJ2-3; 7 nucleotides match TRBD2. The germline CDR1 and CDR2 sequences are SGHVS and FNYEAQ. V dropped 5 bases and J dropped 3; count of bases not matched to a gene: 11. This CDR3 comprises 16 residues. The CDR3 coding sequence is TGTGCCAGCAGCCCCGTTCCAAGCGGGATAACAGATACGCAGTATTTT. Amino acid sequence: CASSPVPSGITDTQYF.

This clone was detected once. V gene TRBV11-2 combines with J gene TRBJ2-1, with 7 nucleotides matching TRBD1. The length of the CDR3 is 16 residues. V shed 2 bases, J shed 10 bases, and the junction held 14 bases outside the gene matches. Germline V gene sequence: CDR1 SGHAT, CDR2 FQNNGV. CDR3 loop: CASSLNPPSRGMEQFF. DNA for the CDR3: TGTGCCAGCAGCTTAAACCCCCCTAGCAGGGGGATGGAGCAGTTCTTC.

The genes are TRBV6-5 and TRBJ2-1; TRBD1 aligns across 7 bases. Germline V gene sequence: CDR1 MNHEY, CDR2 SVGAGI. The length of the CDR3 is 15 residues. V lost 0 bases and J lost 5; bases outside the gene matches: 4. The CDR3: CASSYSTGVHNEQFF. In DNA form, the CDR3 reads TGTGCCAGCAGTTACTCAACAGGGGTCCACAATGAGCAGTTCTTC.